Listed below are T cell receptor beta chains from one sample, sequenced in a study of human T cells and chemical hapten exposure. Each CDR3 protein gets one entry after TCRdb re-called the 5' RACE reads with MiXCR. This sample has 110,000 or so distinct CDR3 sequences; roughly a fifth occur once, and the top ten carry approximately 2.8%. The receptors were sampled from a human donor in good health. CDR3s include the opening cysteine and the closing phenylalanine or tryptophan. Each record gives: clone size, V gene, D gene, J gene, CDR3 protein, CDR3 DNA. A D gene is named only where the DNA matches it firmly. Clone size is given for some rows only: seen once, a few or many times, or a class if the clone is expanded.

size: -; V: TRBV6-6; D: -; J: TRBJ2-2; CDR3: CASSETFRGSEDTGELFF; DNA: TGTGCCAGCAGTGAAACATTCCGAGGTTCGGAGGACACCGGGGAGCTGTTTTTT
size: -; V: TRBV6-1; D: TRBD1; J: TRBJ1-5; CDR3: CASSSGTGGGDQPQHF; DNA: TGTGCCAGCAGCTCCGGGACAGGGGGCGGCGATCAGCCCCAGCATTTT
size: few; V: TRBV30; D: -; J: TRBJ1-3; CDR3: CAWIAPTGNTIYF; DNA: TGTGCCTGGATTGCGCCAACTGGAAACACCATATATTTT
size: -; V: TRBV28; D: -; J: TRBJ2-1; CDR3: CASSPRTSFYNEQFF; DNA: TGTGCCAGCAGTCCCCGGACCAGCTTCTACAATGAGCAGTTCTTC
size: -; V: TRBV12-3/TRBV12-4; D: -; J: TRBJ2-7; CDR3: CASRPGTYYEQYF; DNA: TGTGCCAGCAGGCCGGGAACGTACTACGAGCAGTACTTC
size: many; V: TRBV5-1; D: TRBD2; J: TRBJ2-3; CDR3: CASSGGLAATDTQYF; DNA: TGCGCCAGCAGCGGGGGACTAGCGGCTACAGATACGCAGTATTTT
size: few; V: TRBV20-1; D: -; J: TRBJ2-1; CDR3: CSARVGRPNNEQFF; DNA: TGCAGTGCTAGAGTAGGGAGGCCCAACAATGAGCAGTTCTTC
size: -; V: TRBV27; D: TRBD1; J: TRBJ2-3; CDR3: CASSARTGPGTDTQYF; DNA: TGTGCCAGCAGTGCCCGGACAGGGCCCGGCACAGATACGCAGTATTTT
size: -; V: TRBV7-9; D: -; J: TRBJ1-4; CDR3: CASSWRLVEITNEKLFF; DNA: TGTGCCAGCAGCTGGCGGCTGGTTGAGATAACTAATGAAAAACTGTTTTTT
size: few; V: TRBV7-3; D: -; J: TRBJ2-1; CDR3: CASSPGAYGGGEQFF; DNA: TGTGCCAGCAGCCCTGGGGCCTACGGGGGAGGTGAGCAGTTCTTC
size: medium-sized; V: TRBV4-2; D: -; J: TRBJ1-5; CDR3: CASSQAERGNQPQHF; DNA: TGTGCCAGCAGCCAAGCGGAGCGGGGTAATCAGCCCCAGCATTTT
size: few; V: TRBV20-1; D: -; J: TRBJ1-3; CDR3: CSARDSGDGNTIYF; DNA: TGCAGTGCTAGAGATTCGGGGGACGGAAACACCATATATTTT
size: few; V: TRBV5-1; D: TRBD1; J: TRBJ2-7; CDR3: CASSQDRGRRGEQYF; DNA: TGCGCCAGCAGTCAGGACAGGGGGAGAAGAGGCGAGCAGTACTTC
size: -; V: TRBV7-2; D: TRBD1; J: TRBJ1-2; CDR3: CASSTGETRDRQNYGYTF; DNA: TGTGCCAGCAGCACGGGGGAGACTAGGGACAGGCAAAACTATGGCTACACCTTC
size: many; V: TRBV11-2; D: -; J: TRBJ2-1; CDR3: CASSLRELYNEQFF; DNA: TGTGCCAGCAGCCTGCGGGAACTCTACAATGAGCAGTTCTTC
size: -; V: TRBV28; D: TRBD1; J: TRBJ1-1; CDR3: CANSRQGFETEAFF; DNA: TGTGCCAACAGTCGACAGGGTTTTGAAACTGAAGCTTTCTTT
size: -; V: TRBV4-2; D: TRBD2; J: TRBJ2-1; CDR3: CASSQEGGSSYNEQFF; DNA: TGTGCCAGCAGCCAAGAAGGCGGGAGCTCCTACAATGAGCAGTTCTTC
size: -; V: TRBV5-4; D: -; J: TRBJ1-2; CDR3: CASSSGSGNGYTF; DNA: TGTGCCAGCAGCTCAGGGTCAGGCAATGGCTACACCTTC
size: few; V: TRBV5-1; D: TRBD1; J: TRBJ1-1; CDR3: CASSYGQGETEAFF; DNA: TGCGCCAGCAGCTACGGACAGGGCGAAACTGAAGCTTTCTTT
size: few; V: TRBV2; D: -; J: TRBJ1-5; CDR3: CASSERGNSNQPQHF; DNA: TGTGCCAGCAGTGAACGGGGAAATAGCAATCAGCCCCAGCATTTT
size: few; V: TRBV5-6; D: TRBD1; J: TRBJ1-5; CDR3: CASSARGYSNQPQHF; DNA: TGTGCCAGCAGCGCCAGGGGGTATAGCAATCAGCCCCAGCATTTT
size: -; V: TRBV28; D: -; J: TRBJ2-3; CDR3: CASSFPSGGTDTQYF; DNA: TGTGCCAGCAGTTTTCCCTCCGGGGGAACAGATACGCAGTATTTT
size: -; V: TRBV19; D: -; J: TRBJ2-1; CDR3: CASSRIAEERDEQFF; DNA: TGTGCCAGTAGTCGGATAGCGGAAGAAAGGGATGAGCAGTTCTTC
size: few; V: TRBV27; D: -; J: TRBJ1-1; CDR3: CASSLHGSPEAFF; DNA: TGTGCCAGCAGTTTACACGGTTCGCCTGAAGCTTTCTTT